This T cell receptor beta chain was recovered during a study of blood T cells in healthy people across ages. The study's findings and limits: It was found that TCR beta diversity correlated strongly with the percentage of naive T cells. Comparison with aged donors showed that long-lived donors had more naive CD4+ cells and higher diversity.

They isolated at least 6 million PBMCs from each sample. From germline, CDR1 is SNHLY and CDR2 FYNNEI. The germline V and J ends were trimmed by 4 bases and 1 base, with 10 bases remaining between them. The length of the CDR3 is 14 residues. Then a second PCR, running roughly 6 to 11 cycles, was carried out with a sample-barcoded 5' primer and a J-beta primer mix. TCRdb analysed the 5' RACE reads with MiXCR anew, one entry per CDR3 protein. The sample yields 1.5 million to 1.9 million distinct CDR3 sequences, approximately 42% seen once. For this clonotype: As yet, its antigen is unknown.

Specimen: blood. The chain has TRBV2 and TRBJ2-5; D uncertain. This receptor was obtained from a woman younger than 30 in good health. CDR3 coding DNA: TGTGCCAGCAGTGTATCCGAAGCCCAAGAGACCCAGTACTTC. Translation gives CASSVSEAQETQYF.